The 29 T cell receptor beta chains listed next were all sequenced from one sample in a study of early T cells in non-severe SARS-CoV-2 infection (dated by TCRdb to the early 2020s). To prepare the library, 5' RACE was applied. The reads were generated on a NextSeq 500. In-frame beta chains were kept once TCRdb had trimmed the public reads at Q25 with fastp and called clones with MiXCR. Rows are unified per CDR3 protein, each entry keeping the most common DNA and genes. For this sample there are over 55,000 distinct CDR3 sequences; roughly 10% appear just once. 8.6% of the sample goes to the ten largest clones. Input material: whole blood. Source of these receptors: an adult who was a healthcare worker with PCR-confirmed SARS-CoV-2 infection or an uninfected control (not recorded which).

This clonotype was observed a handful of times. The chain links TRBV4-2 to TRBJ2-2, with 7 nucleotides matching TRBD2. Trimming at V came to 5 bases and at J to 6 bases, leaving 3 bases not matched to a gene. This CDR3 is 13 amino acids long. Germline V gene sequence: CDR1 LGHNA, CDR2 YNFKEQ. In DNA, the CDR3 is TGTGCCAGCAGCATACGGGGGGCCGGGGAGCTGTTTTTT. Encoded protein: CASSIRGAGELFF.

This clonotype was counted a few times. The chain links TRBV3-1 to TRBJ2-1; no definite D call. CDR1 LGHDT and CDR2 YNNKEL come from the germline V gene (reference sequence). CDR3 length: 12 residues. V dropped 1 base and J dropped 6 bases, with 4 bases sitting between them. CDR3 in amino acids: CASSQVPNEQFF. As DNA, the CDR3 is TGTGCCAGCAGCCAAGTGCCCAATGAGCAGTTCTTC.

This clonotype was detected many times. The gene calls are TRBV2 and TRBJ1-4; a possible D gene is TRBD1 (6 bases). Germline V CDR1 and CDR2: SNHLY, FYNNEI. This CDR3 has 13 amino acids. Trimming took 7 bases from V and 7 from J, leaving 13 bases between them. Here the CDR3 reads CASTRQDGEKLFF. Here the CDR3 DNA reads TGTGCCAGCACTAGACAGGATGGTGAAAAACTGTTTTTT.

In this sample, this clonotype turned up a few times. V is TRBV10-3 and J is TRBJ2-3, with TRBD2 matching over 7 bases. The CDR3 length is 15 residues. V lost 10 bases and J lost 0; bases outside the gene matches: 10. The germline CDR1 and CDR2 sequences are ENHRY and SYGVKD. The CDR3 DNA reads TGTGCCACCCAACGAGCGGGGATTAGCACAGATACGCAGTATTTT. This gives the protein CATQRAGISTDTQYF.

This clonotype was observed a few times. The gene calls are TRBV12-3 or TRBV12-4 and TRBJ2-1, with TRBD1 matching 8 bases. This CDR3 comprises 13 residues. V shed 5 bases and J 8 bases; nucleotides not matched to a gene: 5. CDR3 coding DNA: TGTGCCAGCAGTAAACAGACAGGGGATGAGCAGTTCTTC. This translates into CASSKQTGDEQFF.

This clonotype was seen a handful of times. The CDR3 DNA reads as TGCGCCAGCAGCTTGTTCCCACAGGGCTACGAGCAGTACTTC. Its protein is CASSLFPQGYEQYF. V gene TRBV5-1 combines with J gene TRBJ2-7, with D possibly being TRBD1 (6 bases). Trimming cost V 1 base and J 3 bases, with 11 bases left between them. The CDR3 runs to 14 residues. Germline V lookup: CDR1 SGHRS, CDR2 YFSETQ.

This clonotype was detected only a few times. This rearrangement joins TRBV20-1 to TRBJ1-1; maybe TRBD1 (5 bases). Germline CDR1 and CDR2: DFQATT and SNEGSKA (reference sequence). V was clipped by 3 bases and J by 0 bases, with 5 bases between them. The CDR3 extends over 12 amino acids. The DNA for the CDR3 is TGCAGTGCTAGGGGGCTGAACACTGAAGCTTTCTTT. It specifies CSARGLNTEAFF.

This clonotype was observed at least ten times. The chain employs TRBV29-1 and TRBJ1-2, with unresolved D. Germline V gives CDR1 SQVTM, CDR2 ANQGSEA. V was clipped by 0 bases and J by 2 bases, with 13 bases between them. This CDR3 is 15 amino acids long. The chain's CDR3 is CSVEDLLGINYGYTF. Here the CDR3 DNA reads TGCAGCGTTGAAGATCTGCTGGGTATAAACTATGGCTACACCTTC.

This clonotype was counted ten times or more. The CDR3 region has the DNA TGTGCCAGCAGCCGGGACAGCTCCTACGAGCAGTACTTC. Amino acids: CASSRDSSYEQYF. This chain connects TRBV11-2 to TRBJ2-7, with 7 bases fitting TRBD1. This CDR3 is built from 13 residues. J was trimmed by 0 bases and V by 5 bases; bases with no gene match: 1. Germline V gene data show CDR1 as SGHAT and CDR2 as FQNNGV.

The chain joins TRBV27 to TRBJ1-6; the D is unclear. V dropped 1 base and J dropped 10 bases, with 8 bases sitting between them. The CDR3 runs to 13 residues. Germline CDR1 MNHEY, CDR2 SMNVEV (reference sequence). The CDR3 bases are TGTGCCAGCAGTTTATATCAGCGCTCACCCCTCCACTTT. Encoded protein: CASSLYQRSPLHF.

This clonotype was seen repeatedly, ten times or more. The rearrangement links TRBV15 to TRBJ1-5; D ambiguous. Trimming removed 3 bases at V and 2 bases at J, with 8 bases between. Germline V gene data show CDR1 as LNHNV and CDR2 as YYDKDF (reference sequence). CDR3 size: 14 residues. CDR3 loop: CATSRAGGNQPQHF. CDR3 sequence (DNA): TGTGCCACCAGCAGGGCCGGGGGCAATCAGCCCCAGCATTTT.

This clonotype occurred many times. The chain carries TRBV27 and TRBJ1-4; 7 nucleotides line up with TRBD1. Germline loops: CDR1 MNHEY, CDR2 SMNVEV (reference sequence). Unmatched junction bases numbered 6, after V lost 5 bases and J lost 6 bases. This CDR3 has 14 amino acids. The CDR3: CASSQTGMYEKLFF. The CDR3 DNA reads TGTGCCAGCAGTCAGACAGGGATGTATGAAAAACTGTTTTTT. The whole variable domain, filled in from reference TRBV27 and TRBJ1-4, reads EAQVTQNPRYLITVTGKKLTVTCSQNMNHEYMSWYRQDPGLGLRQIYYSMNVEVTDKGDVPEGYKVSRKEKRNFPLILESPSPNQTSLYFCASSQTGMYEKLFFGSGTQLSVL.

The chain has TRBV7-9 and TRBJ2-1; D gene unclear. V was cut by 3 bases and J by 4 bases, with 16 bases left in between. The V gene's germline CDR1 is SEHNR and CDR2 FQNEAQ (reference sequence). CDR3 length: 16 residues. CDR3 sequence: CASSLALNSKYNEQFF. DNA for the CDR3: TGTGCCAGCAGCTTGGCTTTGAACAGCAAATACAATGAGCAGTTCTTC.

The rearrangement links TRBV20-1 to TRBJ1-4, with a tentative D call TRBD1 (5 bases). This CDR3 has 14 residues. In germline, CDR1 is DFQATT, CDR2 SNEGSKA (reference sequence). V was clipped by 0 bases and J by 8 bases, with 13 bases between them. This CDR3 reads CSAREGVLGEKLFF. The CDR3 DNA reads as TGCAGTGCTAGAGAGGGGGTCTTGGGCGAAAAACTGTTTTTT.

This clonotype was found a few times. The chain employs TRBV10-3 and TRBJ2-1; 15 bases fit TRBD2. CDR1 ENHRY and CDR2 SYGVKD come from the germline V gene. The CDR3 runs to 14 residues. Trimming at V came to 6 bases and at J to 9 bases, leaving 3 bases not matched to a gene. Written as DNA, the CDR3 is TGTGCCATCAGCCCGGGACTAGCGGGAGGTGAGCAGTTCTTC. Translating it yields CAISPGLAGGEQFF.

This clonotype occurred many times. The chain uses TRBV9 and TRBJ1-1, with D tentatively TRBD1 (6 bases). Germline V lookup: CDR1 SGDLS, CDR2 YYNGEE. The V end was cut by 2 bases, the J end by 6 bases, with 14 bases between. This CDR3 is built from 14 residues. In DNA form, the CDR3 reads TGTGCCAGCAGCGTGGAGGCCCGGGGGCCTGAAGCTTTCTTT. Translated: CASSVEARGPEAFF.

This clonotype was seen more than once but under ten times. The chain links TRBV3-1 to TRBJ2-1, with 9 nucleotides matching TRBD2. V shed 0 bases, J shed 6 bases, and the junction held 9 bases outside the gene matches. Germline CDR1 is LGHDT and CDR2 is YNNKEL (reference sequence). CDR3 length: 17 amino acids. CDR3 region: CASSQDQAGGPRNEQFF. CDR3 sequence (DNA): TGTGCCAGCAGCCAAGACCAGGCGGGAGGGCCTCGCAATGAGCAGTTCTTC.

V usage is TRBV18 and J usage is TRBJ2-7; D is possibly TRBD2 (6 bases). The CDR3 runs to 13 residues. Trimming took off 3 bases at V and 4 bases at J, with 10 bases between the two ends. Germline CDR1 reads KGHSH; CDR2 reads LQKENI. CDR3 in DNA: TGTGCCAGCTCACCCCGGAGGGAGTACGAGCAGTACTTC. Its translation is CASSPRREYEQYF.

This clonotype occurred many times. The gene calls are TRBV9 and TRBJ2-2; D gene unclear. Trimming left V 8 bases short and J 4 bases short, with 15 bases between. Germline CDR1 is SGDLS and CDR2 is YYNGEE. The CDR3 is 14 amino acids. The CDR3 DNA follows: TGTGCCAGTGAGAGTCTCTTGGGCACCGGGGAGCTGTTTTTT. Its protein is CASESLLGTGELFF.

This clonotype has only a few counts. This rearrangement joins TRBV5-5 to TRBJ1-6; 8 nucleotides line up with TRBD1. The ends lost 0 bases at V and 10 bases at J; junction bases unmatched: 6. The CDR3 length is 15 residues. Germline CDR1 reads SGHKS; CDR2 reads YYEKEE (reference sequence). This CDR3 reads CASSLGQGSLSPLHF. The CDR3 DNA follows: TGTGCCAGCAGCTTGGGACAGGGGTCTTTATCACCCCTCCACTTT. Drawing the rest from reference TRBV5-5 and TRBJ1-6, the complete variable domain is DAGVTQSPTHLIKTRGQQVTLRCSPISGHKSVSWYQQVLGQGPQFIFQYYEKEERGRGNFPDRFSARQFPNYSSELNVNALLLGDSALYLCASSLGQGSLSPLHFGNGTRLTVT.

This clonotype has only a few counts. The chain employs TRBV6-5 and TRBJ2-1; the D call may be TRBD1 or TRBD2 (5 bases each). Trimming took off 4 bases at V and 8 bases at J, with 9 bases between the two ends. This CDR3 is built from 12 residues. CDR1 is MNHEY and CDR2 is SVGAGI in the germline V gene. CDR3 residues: CASSWGPYEQFF. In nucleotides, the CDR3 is TGTGCCAGCAGTTGGGGACCGTATGAGCAGTTCTTC.

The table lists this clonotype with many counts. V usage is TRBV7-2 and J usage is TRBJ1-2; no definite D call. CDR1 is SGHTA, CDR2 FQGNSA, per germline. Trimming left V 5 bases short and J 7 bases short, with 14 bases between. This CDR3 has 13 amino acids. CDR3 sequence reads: CASSLGPFGGYTF. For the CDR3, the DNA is TGTGCCAGCAGCCTGGGCCCCTTCGGTGGCTACACCTTC.

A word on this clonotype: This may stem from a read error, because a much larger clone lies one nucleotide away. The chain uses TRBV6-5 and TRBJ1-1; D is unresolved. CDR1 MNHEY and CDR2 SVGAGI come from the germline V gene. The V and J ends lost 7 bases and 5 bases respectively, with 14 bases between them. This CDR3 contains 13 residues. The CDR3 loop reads CASKVRLGTEAFF. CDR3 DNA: TGTGCCAGCAAAGTCCGTCTGGGGACTGAAGCTTTCTTT.

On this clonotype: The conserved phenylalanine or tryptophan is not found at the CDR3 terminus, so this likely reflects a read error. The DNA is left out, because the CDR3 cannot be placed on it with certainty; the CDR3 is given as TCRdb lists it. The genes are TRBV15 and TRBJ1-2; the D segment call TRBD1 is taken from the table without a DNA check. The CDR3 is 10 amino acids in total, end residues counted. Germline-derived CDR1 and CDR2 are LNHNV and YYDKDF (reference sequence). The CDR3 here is CATSRDGDQA.

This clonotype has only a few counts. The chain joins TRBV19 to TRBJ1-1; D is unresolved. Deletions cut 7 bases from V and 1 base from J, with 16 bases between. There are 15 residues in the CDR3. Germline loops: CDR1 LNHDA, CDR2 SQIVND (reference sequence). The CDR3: CASKLVSVGNTEAFF. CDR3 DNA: TGTGCCAGTAAATTAGTGAGCGTCGGGAACACTGAAGCTTTCTTT.

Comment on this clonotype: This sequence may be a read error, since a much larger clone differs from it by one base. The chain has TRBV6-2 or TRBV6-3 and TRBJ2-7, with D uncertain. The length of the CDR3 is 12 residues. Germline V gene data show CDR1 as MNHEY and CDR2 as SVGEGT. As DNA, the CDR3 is TGTTCCAGCAGCCTCGGACCCGACGAGCAGTACTTC. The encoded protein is CSSSLGPDEQYF.

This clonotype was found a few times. CDR3 sequence: CASSAGTEVYEQYF. DNA for the CDR3: TGTGCCAGCAGCGCCGGGACTGAGGTCTACGAGCAGTACTTC. The chain links TRBV9 to TRBJ2-7; the D gene is possibly TRBD2 (6 bases). Germline values: CDR1 SGDLS, CDR2 YYNGEE. The ends were cut back, 3 bases at V and 3 bases at J, with 13 bases in the middle. The CDR3 is 14 residues long.

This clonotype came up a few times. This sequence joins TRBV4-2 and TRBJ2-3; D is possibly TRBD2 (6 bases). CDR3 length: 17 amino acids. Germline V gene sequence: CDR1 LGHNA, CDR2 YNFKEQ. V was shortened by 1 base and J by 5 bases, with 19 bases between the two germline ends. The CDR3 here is CASSQVPPSEVGDTQYF. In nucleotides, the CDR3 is TGTGCCAGCAGCCAAGTTCCCCCTAGCGAAGTTGGAGATACGCAGTATTTT.

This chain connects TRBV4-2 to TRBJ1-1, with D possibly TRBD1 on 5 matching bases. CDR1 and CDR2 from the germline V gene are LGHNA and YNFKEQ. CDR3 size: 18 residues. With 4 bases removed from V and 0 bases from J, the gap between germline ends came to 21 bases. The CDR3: CASSPILLGAGMNTEAFF. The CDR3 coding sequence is TGTGCCAGCAGCCCGATCCTCCTTGGGGCGGGCATGAACACTGAAGCTTTCTTT.